The rows below give T cell receptor beta chains drawn from one sample of a study of Graves' ophthalmopathy and Graves' hyperthyroidism. Via MiXCR, TCRdb re-called the multiplex PCR reads, giving one row per CDR3 protein. Of around 1,200,000 distinct CDR3 sequences listed, 35% to 40% are singletons. Sequenced material: peripheral blood or thyroid tissue (not recorded which). The receptors here all came from an adult man with Graves' hyperthyroidism. The CDR3 runs from the conserved cysteine through the conserved F or W. Fields, in order: V gene, J gene, clone size, D gene, CDR3 DNA, CDR3 protein. The D gene is left open where the match is weak. The size of a clone is reported for some rows only, either as once, few or many, or as a class for expanded clones.

v_call: TRBV15; j_call: TRBJ2-5; clone_size: many; d_call: NA; cdr3_nt: TGTGCCACCAGCAGAGATTTTGAGCGCCCAGAGAAGGGGACCCAGTACTTC; cdr3_aa: CATSRDFERPEKGTQYF
v_call: TRBV25-1; j_call: TRBJ1-5; clone_size: NA; d_call: NA; cdr3_nt: TGTGCCAGCAGTGAACCAGGGGCACCAAATCAGCCCCAGCATTTT; cdr3_aa: CASSEPGAPNQPQHF
v_call: TRBV7-8; j_call: TRBJ1-4; clone_size: NA; d_call: TRBD1; cdr3_nt: TGTGCCAGCAGCTTTAGGGGGCATGGTGAAAAACTGTTTTTT; cdr3_aa: CASSFRGHGEKLFF
v_call: TRBV5-8; j_call: TRBJ2-7; clone_size: many; d_call: NA; cdr3_nt: TGTGCCAGCAGCTTGAGCACAGACTCCTACGAGCAGTACTTC; cdr3_aa: CASSLSTDSYEQYF
v_call: TRBV6-2/TRBV6-3; j_call: TRBJ1-6; clone_size: few; d_call: NA; cdr3_nt: TGTGCCAGCAGTATGGACGGGTCACCCCTCCACTTT; cdr3_aa: CASSMDGSPLHF
v_call: TRBV19; j_call: TRBJ1-4; clone_size: NA; d_call: NA; cdr3_nt: TGTGCCAGTAGGACGGGATTCGGTTTGTCTAATGAAAAACTGTTTTTT; cdr3_aa: CASRTGFGLSNEKLFF
v_call: TRBV7-2; j_call: TRBJ2-7; clone_size: many; d_call: TRBD2; cdr3_nt: TGTGCCAGCAGCTCGGGGGCCGGGACTAGCGGGAGGTTTATGGACGAGCAGTACTTC; cdr3_aa: CASSSGAGTSGRFMDEQYF
v_call: TRBV11-2; j_call: TRBJ2-7; clone_size: many; d_call: TRBD1; cdr3_nt: TGTGCCAGCAGCTTGGGGACAGGTTTCTCCTACGAGCAGTACTTC; cdr3_aa: CASSLGTGFSYEQYF
v_call: TRBV15; j_call: TRBJ1-4; clone_size: NA; d_call: TRBD1; cdr3_nt: TGTGCCACCAGCAGGACAGGGGGTGAAAAACTGTTTTTT; cdr3_aa: CATSRTGGEKLFF
v_call: TRBV4-3; j_call: TRBJ1-2; clone_size: NA; d_call: TRBD1; cdr3_nt: TGCGCCAGCAGCCAAGATACGTCTGCAGGGGGCCTGTATGGCTACACCTTC; cdr3_aa: CASSQDTSAGGLYGYTF
v_call: TRBV5-1; j_call: TRBJ1-1; clone_size: NA; d_call: NA; cdr3_nt: TGCGCCAGCAGCAAATCGACGCGGGGGGACACTGAAGCTTTCTTT; cdr3_aa: CASSKSTRGDTEAFF
v_call: TRBV19; j_call: TRBJ2-7; clone_size: many; d_call: NA; cdr3_nt: TGTGCCAGTAGTGAAGGACCCACCGGACCCTACGAGCAGTACTTC; cdr3_aa: CASSEGPTGPYEQYF
v_call: TRBV10-2; j_call: TRBJ2-3; clone_size: once; d_call: NA; cdr3_nt: TGTGCCAGCAGCGCCCCCGGACAGACCGGCACAGATACGCAGTATTTT; cdr3_aa: CASSAPGQTGTDTQYF
v_call: TRBV7-2; j_call: TRBJ1-5; clone_size: NA; d_call: NA; cdr3_nt: TGTGCCAGCAGGGCGAAGGACAGTGCCTATCAGCCCCAGCATTTT; cdr3_aa: CASRAKDSAYQPQHF
v_call: TRBV10-3; j_call: TRBJ1-5; clone_size: many; d_call: NA; cdr3_nt: TGTGCCATCACCCCCGAGATTCGACAGCCCCAGCATTTT; cdr3_aa: CAITPEIRQPQHF
v_call: TRBV29-1; j_call: TRBJ2-6; clone_size: NA; d_call: NA; cdr3_nt: TGCAGCGTTGACGACCCCTTTTCTGGGGCCAACGTCCTGACTTTC; cdr3_aa: CSVDDPFSGANVLTF
v_call: TRBV6-5; j_call: TRBJ2-2; clone_size: NA; d_call: TRBD2; cdr3_nt: TGTGCCAGCAGGGGACTAGCGGGGAGGACCGGGGAGCTGTTTTTT; cdr3_aa: CASRGLAGRTGELFF
v_call: TRBV7-7; j_call: TRBJ2-5; clone_size: NA; d_call: TRBD1; cdr3_nt: TGTGCCAGCTCACCACAGGGGTGGGCCCAAGAGACCCAGTACTTC; cdr3_aa: CASSPQGWAQETQYF
v_call: TRBV7-6; j_call: TRBJ2-2; clone_size: once; d_call: NA; cdr3_nt: TGTGCCAGCAGCTTAGGGGGTCTCGGGGAGCTGTTTTTT; cdr3_aa: CASSLGGLGELFF
v_call: TRBV10-3; j_call: TRBJ1-3; clone_size: NA; d_call: NA; cdr3_nt: TGTGCCATCAGTGAAGAGGGTAGAAACACCATATATTTT; cdr3_aa: CAISEEGRNTIYF
v_call: TRBV7-8; j_call: TRBJ2-2; clone_size: few; d_call: TRBD1; cdr3_nt: TGTGCCAGCAGCTTCCGGACAGGGGGGGGCACCGGGGAGCTGTTTTTT; cdr3_aa: CASSFRTGGGTGELFF
v_call: TRBV11-2; j_call: TRBJ1-2; clone_size: few; d_call: TRBD1; cdr3_nt: TGTGCCAGCAGCTTCGACAGGGGTGGTGGCTACACCTTC; cdr3_aa: CASSFDRGGGYTF
v_call: TRBV2; j_call: TRBJ2-2; clone_size: few; d_call: NA; cdr3_nt: TGTGCCAGCAGTGATGGGCAGCCGAACACCGGGGAGCTGTCTTGG; cdr3_aa: CASSDGQPNTGELSW
v_call: TRBV20-1; j_call: TRBJ2-5; clone_size: NA; d_call: NA; cdr3_nt: TGCAGTGCTAGTGCTAGTGCCCGAGTCTGGGAGACCCAGTACTTC; cdr3_aa: CSASASARVWETQYF
v_call: TRBV7-9; j_call: TRBJ2-5; clone_size: NA; d_call: NA; cdr3_nt: TGTGCCAGCAGCCAGGTCGGGGGCGGGGTACTCCAAGAGACCCAGTACTTC; cdr3_aa: CASSQVGGGVLQETQYF
v_call: TRBV19; j_call: TRBJ2-7; clone_size: NA; d_call: TRBD1; cdr3_nt: TGTGCCACCAGGGGGACAAATTACGAGCAGTACTTC; cdr3_aa: CATRGTNYEQYF
v_call: TRBV7-9; j_call: TRBJ1-5; clone_size: many; d_call: NA; cdr3_nt: TGTGCCAGTGGAGGGTTTGGTCAGCCCCAGCATTTT; cdr3_aa: CASGGFGQPQHF
v_call: TRBV4-3; j_call: TRBJ1-2; clone_size: few; d_call: NA; cdr3_nt: TGCGCCAGCAGCCCCACGATAGGGGTTACTGTCTATGGCTACACCTTC; cdr3_aa: CASSPTIGVTVYGYTF
v_call: TRBV7-9; j_call: TRBJ2-5; clone_size: NA; d_call: NA; cdr3_nt: TGTGCCAGCAGCGCCCGGACAGACATGGAGACCCAGTACTTC; cdr3_aa: CASSARTDMETQYF
v_call: TRBV12-3/TRBV12-4; j_call: TRBJ1-5; clone_size: NA; d_call: NA; cdr3_nt: TGTGCCAGCAGCCTTGAGGGGACCTCCTATTATCAGCCCCAGCATTTT; cdr3_aa: CASSLEGTSYYQPQHF
v_call: TRBV20-1; j_call: TRBJ1-2; clone_size: many; d_call: TRBD1; cdr3_nt: TGCAGTGCTAGAGATCTCGCAGGGGGCTATGGCTACACCTTC; cdr3_aa: CSARDLAGGYGYTF
v_call: TRBV3-1; j_call: TRBJ2-5; clone_size: NA; d_call: NA; cdr3_nt: TGTGCCAGCAGCCAGGAGTCCGGCCCGAGAGAGACCCAGTACTTC; cdr3_aa: CASSQESGPRETQYF
v_call: TRBV4-2; j_call: TRBJ2-7; clone_size: NA; d_call: TRBD2; cdr3_nt: TGTGCCAGCAGCCAAGATATGCGGGAGGCCTACGAGCAGTACTTC; cdr3_aa: CASSQDMREAYEQYF
v_call: TRBV7-2; j_call: TRBJ1-1; clone_size: many; d_call: NA; cdr3_nt: TGTGCCAGCAGCTTAGCGGGCAGGGGAAACACTGAAGCTTTCTTT; cdr3_aa: CASSLAGRGNTEAFF
v_call: TRBV12-3/TRBV12-4; j_call: TRBJ2-5; clone_size: few; d_call: TRBD1; cdr3_nt: TGTGCCAGCAGTAAAGACAGGGGATGGGGAGAGACCCAGTACTTC; cdr3_aa: CASSKDRGWGETQYF
v_call: TRBV5-1; j_call: TRBJ1-2; clone_size: NA; d_call: TRBD1; cdr3_nt: TGCGCCAGCAGCTCCGACAGGGAGGGCTACACCTTC; cdr3_aa: CASSSDREGYTF
v_call: TRBV4-1; j_call: TRBJ1-5; clone_size: many; d_call: NA; cdr3_nt: TGCGCCAGCAGCCAAGTCGACAGAGCCAATCAGCCCCAGCATTTT; cdr3_aa: CASSQVDRANQPQHF
v_call: TRBV29-1; j_call: TRBJ1-2; clone_size: NA; d_call: TRBD1; cdr3_nt: TGCAGCGCCGAGAGGGGGCATGGCTACACCTTC; cdr3_aa: CSAERGHGYTF
v_call: TRBV7-2; j_call: TRBJ1-6; clone_size: many; d_call: NA; cdr3_nt: TGTGCCTCCAGCCTGCGTCGCCCTTTGGATTCACCCCTCCACTTT; cdr3_aa: CASSLRRPLDSPLHF
v_call: TRBV7-8; j_call: TRBJ2-3; clone_size: many; d_call: TRBD2; cdr3_nt: TGTGCCAGCAGCAATAGCGGGACGCAGTATTTT; cdr3_aa: CASSNSGTQYF
v_call: TRBV7-9; j_call: TRBJ1-2; clone_size: NA; d_call: NA; cdr3_nt: TGCGCCAGCAGCTTGGAAGTGACTAGCGGCTACACCTTC; cdr3_aa: CASSLEVTSGYTF
v_call: TRBV4-2; j_call: TRBJ2-7; clone_size: NA; d_call: NA; cdr3_nt: TGTGCCAGCAGCCAAGTGACTAGTGGTTCCTCCTACGAGCAGTACTTC; cdr3_aa: CASSQVTSGSSYEQYF
v_call: TRBV20-1; j_call: TRBJ2-7; clone_size: NA; d_call: TRBD1; cdr3_nt: TGCAGTGCTGTCGGGACAGGAGTATACGAGCAGTACTTC; cdr3_aa: CSAVGTGVYEQYF
v_call: TRBV6-2/TRBV6-3; j_call: TRBJ1-4; clone_size: NA; d_call: NA; cdr3_nt: TGTGCCAGCAGTTACCCGACTGAAAATGAAAAACTGTTTTTT; cdr3_aa: CASSYPTENEKLFF
v_call: TRBV12-3/TRBV12-4; j_call: TRBJ1-2; clone_size: NA; d_call: NA; cdr3_nt: TGTGCCAGCAGCCAAGATAACTGGAAAAGCTACACCTTC; cdr3_aa: CASSQDNWKSYTF
v_call: TRBV20-1; j_call: TRBJ1-5; clone_size: NA; d_call: TRBD1; cdr3_nt: TGCAGTGCTAAGGGACAGGGAAAAAATCAGCCCCAGCATTTT; cdr3_aa: CSAKGQGKNQPQHF
v_call: TRBV29-1; j_call: TRBJ2-7; clone_size: NA; d_call: TRBD1; cdr3_nt: TGCAGCGTTGCCACAGGGACAGTTTACGAGCAGTACTTC; cdr3_aa: CSVATGTVYEQYF
v_call: TRBV9; j_call: TRBJ1-1; clone_size: many; d_call: NA; cdr3_nt: TGTGCCAGCAGCGTAGAAGTCCGAGCAGGGCCAAACACTGAAGCTTTCTTT; cdr3_aa: CASSVEVRAGPNTEAFF
v_call: TRBV7-9; j_call: TRBJ2-5; clone_size: many; d_call: TRBD1; cdr3_nt: TGTGCCAGCAGACCAATCCCGAGGACAGGGGAAGAGACCCAGTACTTC; cdr3_aa: CASRPIPRTGEETQYF
v_call: TRBV7-9; j_call: TRBJ2-5; clone_size: once; d_call: NA; cdr3_nt: TGTACCAGCATGGGGAGGACATTCTTCGAGACCCAGTACTTC; cdr3_aa: CTSMGRTFFETQYF
v_call: TRBV7-3; j_call: TRBJ1-1; clone_size: few; d_call: NA; cdr3_nt: TGTGCCAGCAGAACCCACCCCCCGAACACTGAAGCTTTCTTT; cdr3_aa: CASRTHPPNTEAFF
v_call: TRBV6-2/TRBV6-3; j_call: TRBJ2-7; clone_size: few; d_call: NA; cdr3_nt: TGTGCCAGCAGTTACTCGATCCCCGAGCAGTACTTC; cdr3_aa: CASSYSIPEQYF
v_call: TRBV11-2; j_call: TRBJ1-4; clone_size: NA; d_call: NA; cdr3_nt: TGTGCCAGCAGGGACTTCCCAACTAATGAAAGACTGTTTTTT; cdr3_aa: CASRDFPTNERLFF
v_call: TRBV29-1; j_call: TRBJ2-5; clone_size: many; d_call: TRBD2; cdr3_nt: TGCAGCGTAGAAGGACTAGTCCCCGAGACCCAGTACTTC; cdr3_aa: CSVEGLVPETQYF
v_call: TRBV5-1; j_call: TRBJ2-5; clone_size: NA; d_call: TRBD2; cdr3_nt: TGCGCCAGCAGCAACGGACTAGCGGTACTTGAGACCCAGTACTTC; cdr3_aa: CASSNGLAVLETQYF
v_call: TRBV9; j_call: TRBJ2-2; clone_size: many; d_call: NA; cdr3_nt: TGTGCCAGCAGCGGAAAGGGACAGGAGCTGTTTTTT; cdr3_aa: CASSGKGQELFF
v_call: TRBV11-2; j_call: TRBJ1-6; clone_size: once; d_call: TRBD1; cdr3_nt: TGTGCCAGCAGCCGAACAGGGGTCGGGTATAATTCACCCCTCCACTTT; cdr3_aa: CASSRTGVGYNSPLHF
v_call: TRBV6-5; j_call: TRBJ2-5; clone_size: NA; d_call: NA; cdr3_nt: TGTGCCAGCGGGAGAACGGGGCAAGAGACCCAGTACTTC; cdr3_aa: CASGRTGQETQYF
v_call: TRBV9; j_call: TRBJ2-7; clone_size: few; d_call: NA; cdr3_nt: TGTGCCAGCAGCGTAGCCAGCAGCGGTGGGACCGGCGGGTCCTACGAGCAGTACTTC; cdr3_aa: CASSVASSGGTGGSYEQYF
v_call: TRBV5-6; j_call: TRBJ2-7; clone_size: few; d_call: NA; cdr3_nt: TGTGCCAGCAGCTTGGCCGTGGCCTTCTACGAGCAGTACTTC; cdr3_aa: CASSLAVAFYEQYF